These 13 T cell receptor beta chains were sequenced from one sample in a study of cytomegalovirus exposure and HLA in healthy donors. Primers included in the PCR were 60 Vbeta and 13 Jbeta primers. Measured with immunoSEQ multiplex PCR; TCRdb has only the in-frame clones, and not every one. The repertoire holds around 170,000 clones, with less than 90% as singletons. The sequenced sample was PBMCs. Every receptor here comes from a girl aged 10 to 17 in good health and CMV-seropositive.

J is TRBJ1-5 and V is TRBV5-1; no reliable D call. V was shortened by 2 bases and J by 1 base, with 10 bases between the two germline ends. CDR1 and CDR2 from the germline V gene are SGHRS and YFSETQ. The CDR3 contains 15 residues. CDR3 nucleotides: TGCGCCAGCAGCTTATCTCCGGGAAGCAATCAGCCCCAGCATTTT. Encoded protein: CASSLSPGSNQPQHF.

The rearrangement uses TRBV2 and TRBJ2-2; 9 bases line up with TRBD1. J lost 3 bases, V lost 6 bases, and 5 bases had no gene match. The CDR3 loop spans 15 amino acids. Germline values: CDR1 SNHLY, CDR2 FYNNEI. Written as DNA, the CDR3 is TGTGCCAGCAGAACAGGGGGCCAGTACACCGGGGAGCTGTTTTTT. Translating gives CASRTGGQYTGELFF.

The rearrangement links TRBV2 to TRBJ2-3, with TRBD2 matching 8 bases. Trimming cost V 4 bases and J 1 base; bases outside gene matches: 16. CDR3 length: 19 residues. Looked up from germline, CDR1 is SNHLY and CDR2 is FYNNEI. In DNA form, the CDR3 reads TGTGCCAGCAGTGGCCTAGGACTAGCTACCCCTTCGGGCACAGATACGCAGTATTTT. It yields the protein CASSGLGLATPSGTDTQYF.

The rearrangement links TRBV6-5 to TRBJ2-7; D gene ambiguous. Germline CDR1 is MNHEY and CDR2 is SVGAGI. The CDR3 is made up of 11 amino acids. The germline V and J ends were trimmed by 10 bases and 5 bases, with 12 bases remaining between them. The CDR3: CANRTRDEQYF. In DNA, the CDR3 is TGTGCCAACCGTACCCGCGACGAGCAGTACTTC.

The chain employs TRBV5-1 and TRBJ1-6; D remains ambiguous. The CDR3 contains 17 residues. Trimming stripped 0 bases from V and 3 bases from J, with 13 bases between. The V gene's germline CDR1 is SGHRS and CDR2 YFSETQ. In nucleotides, the CDR3 is TGCGCCAGCAGCTTGGGTACCGGGAGCATCTATAATTCACCCCTCCACTTT. Encoded protein: CASSLGTGSIYNSPLHF.

The V and J genes are TRBV19 and TRBJ1-4; D not resolved. The CDR3 is made up of 18 amino acids. The germline CDR1 and CDR2 sequences are LNHDA and SQIVND (reference sequence). V gave up 4 bases and J gave up 0 bases, with 18 bases separating them. CDR3 in DNA: TGTGCCAGTAGTACGCTACGATCGACTTTCCCAACTAATGAAAAACTGTTTTTT. Amino acid sequence: CASSTLRSTFPTNEKLFF.

This chain links TRBV5-1 with TRBJ1-2; a weak D match, TRBD1 (6 bases). The CDR3 is 13 residues long. The germline V and J ends were trimmed by 2 bases and 7 bases, with 12 bases remaining between them. From germline, CDR1 is SGHRS and CDR2 YFSETQ. CDR3 nucleotide sequence: TGCGCCAGCAGCTTTACCGGGACATTTGGCTACACCTTC. Translating it yields CASSFTGTFGYTF.

The V and J genes are TRBV5-5 and TRBJ2-5; 9 bases line up with TRBD2. CDR3 size: 16 residues. Germline V gives CDR1 SGHKS, CDR2 YYEKEE (reference sequence). The V and J ends lost 2 bases and 1 base, in that order; junction bases with no gene match: 6. This chain's CDR3 is CASSFRAGGLQETQYF. CDR3 in DNA: TGTGCCAGCAGCTTTCGAGCGGGAGGCCTCCAAGAGACCCAGTACTTC.

The CDR3 loop reads CASSDETGRSEQYF. CDR3 sequence (DNA): TGTGCCAGCAGTGACGAGACAGGGAGGTCCGAGCAGTACTTC. The J gene is TRBJ2-7, the V gene TRBV2; TRBD1 might be the D (7 bases). Germline assignment: CDR1 SNHLY and CDR2 FYNNEI. V was trimmed by 3 bases and J by 6 bases, leaving 15 bases between them. The CDR3 totals 14 residues.

The chain uses TRBV5-4 and TRBJ2-5; the match to TRBD1 covers 11 bases. The CDR3 length is 17 residues. In germline, CDR1 is SGHNT, CDR2 YYREEE (reference sequence). With 0 bases clipped from V and 6 bases from J, the junction kept 10 bases outside the gene matches. The DNA for the CDR3 is TGTGCCAGCAGCTTGGGACTAGGACAGGGGGCTCTGAAGACCCAGTACTTC. Translated: CASSLGLGQGALKTQYF.

This chain uses TRBV11-2 with TRBJ1-5; D remains unclear. Per germline, CDR1 SGHAT and CDR2 FQNNGV. The V and J ends lost 1 base and 2 bases respectively, with 12 bases between them. This CDR3 contains 16 residues. The CDR3 spells CASSLGGVGGNQPQHF. CDR3 nucleotides: TGTGCCAGCAGCTTAGGCGGGGTGGGAGGCAATCAGCCCCAGCATTTT.

The chain has TRBV4-1 and TRBJ2-1; perhaps TRBD1 as D (7 bases). CDR1 and CDR2 from the germline V gene are MGHRA and YSYEKL. CDR3 length: 13 amino acids. The V gene lost 7 bases and the J gene lost 7 bases, with 14 bases spanning the gap. The CDR3 DNA reads as TGCGCCAGCAACAGGGGCGGGGTGAATGAGCAGTTCTTC. Its protein product is CASNRGGVNEQFF.

The rearrangement links TRBV19 to TRBJ2-3, with TRBD2 identical over 10 bases. With V trimmed by 8 bases and J by 10 bases, 12 bases remained unmatched. The CDR3 spans 14 residues. Germline CDR1 reads LNHDA; CDR2 reads SQIVND (reference sequence). This chain's CDR3 is CASSGLATQEAQYF. The DNA for the CDR3 is TGTGCCAGTTCGGGACTAGCGACCCAAGAGGCGCAGTATTTT.